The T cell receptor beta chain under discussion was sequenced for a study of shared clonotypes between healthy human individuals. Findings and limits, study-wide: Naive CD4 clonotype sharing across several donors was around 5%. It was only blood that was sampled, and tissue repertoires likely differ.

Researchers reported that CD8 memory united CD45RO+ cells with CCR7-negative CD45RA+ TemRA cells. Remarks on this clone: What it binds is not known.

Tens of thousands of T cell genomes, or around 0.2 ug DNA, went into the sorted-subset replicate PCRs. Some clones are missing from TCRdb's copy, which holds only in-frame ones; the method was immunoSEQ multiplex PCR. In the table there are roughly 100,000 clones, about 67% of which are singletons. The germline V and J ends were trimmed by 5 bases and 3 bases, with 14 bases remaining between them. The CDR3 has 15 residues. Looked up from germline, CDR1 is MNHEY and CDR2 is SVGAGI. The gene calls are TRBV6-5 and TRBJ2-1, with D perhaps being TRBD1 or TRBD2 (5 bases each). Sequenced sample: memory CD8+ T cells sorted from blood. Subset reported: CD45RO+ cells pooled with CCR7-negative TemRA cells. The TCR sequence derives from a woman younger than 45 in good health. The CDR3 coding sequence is TGTGCCAGCAGTCCTGTGGGGACCAACTACAATGAGCAGTTCTTC. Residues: CASSPVGTNYNEQFF.